This TCR beta chain was recorded in a study of blood T cell repertoires in COVID-19. Study-wide context: From T cells, B-cell-depleted T cells, or PBMCs came the material, which was cDNA or gDNA.

V lost 8 bases, J lost 7 bases, and 5 bases stayed unmatched. This CDR3 is 12 amino acids long. Germline V CDR1 and CDR2: SGHVS, FQNEAQ. Authors' methods: Estimation of nucleated cell counts was performed using reference gene primer amplification. The table came from immunoSEQ multiplex PCR; TCRdb's copy has only in-frame clones and leaves some out. That table supplies the V and J calls and clone size; D and trimming were determined from the DNA. The table lists about 270,000 clones, roughly 88% of them singletons. The V and J genes are TRBV7-8 and TRBJ2-1; TRBD2 aligns across 7 bases. The sequencing input was PBMCs or T cells enriched from blood (not recorded which). This sequence was found in a woman aged 40 to 50 with acute COVID-19. The CDR3 region is CASGDYRNEQFF. CDR3 DNA: TGTGCCAGCGGGGACTACCGGAATGAGCAGTTCTTC.